This is a list of T cell receptor beta chains from one sample in a study of OX40 agonist ivuxolimab in advanced cancers. The data were produced by immunoSEQ multiplex PCR, yet TCRdb's version contains in-frame clones alone and is incomplete. The table shows roughly 70,000 clones, with 85% to 90% occurring only once. The sample in question was CD4+ or CD8+ T cells sorted from blood, obtained in a trial of the OX40 agonist ivuxolimab. The receptors were gathered from an adult with an advanced solid tumor such as melanoma, head and neck, liver or kidney cancer. CDR3s include the opening cysteine and the closing phenylalanine or tryptophan. D genes are given only for firm matches. Clone size is given for some rows only: seen once, a few or many times, or a class if the clone is expanded.

CDR3 DNA,CDR3 protein,D gene,clone size,J gene,V gene
TGTGCCAGCAGCTTAGGGGCAGGGTCGGGGTCACCCCTCCACTTT,CASSLGAGSGSPLHF,NA,NA,TRBJ1-6,TRBV7-9
TGTGCCAGCAGCACGACAGGGGGAAACACAGATACGCAGTATTTT,CASSTTGGNTDTQYF,TRBD1,NA,TRBJ2-3,TRBV5-5
TGTGCCAGCAGTTTCTCCCCCGGGACTAGCGGGAGGAGCTCCTACGAGCAGTACTTC,CASSFSPGTSGRSSYEQYF,TRBD2,NA,TRBJ2-7,TRBV5-6
TGTGCCAGCAGTGAAAGACAGGTTAACACCGGGGAGCTGTTTTTT,CASSERQVNTGELFF,NA,once,TRBJ2-2,TRBV6-1
TGTGCCAGCAGTCCCCCCGGACTCCAGGCGGAGACCCAGTACTTC,CASSPPGLQAETQYF,NA,NA,TRBJ2-5,TRBV28
TGTGCCAGCAGTCAATCCGGGACTAGCGGGAGGGCTGTATTCTTC,CASSQSGTSGRAVFF,TRBD2,NA,TRBJ2-1,TRBV6-6
TGTGCCAGCAGCTTGGAATGGGGGAACACCGGGGAGCTGTTTTTT,CASSLEWGNTGELFF,NA,NA,TRBJ2-2,TRBV5-6
TGTGCCAGCAGCTTAGCCCTGACACAAGAGACCCAGTACTTC,CASSLALTQETQYF,NA,once,TRBJ2-5,TRBV7-2
TGTGCCAGCAGCTCCCCGGGACAGGGGTTTGTCGGGGAGCTGTTTTTT,CASSSPGQGFVGELFF,TRBD1,NA,TRBJ2-2,TRBV11-3
TGTGCCAGCAGTGATTCCCCTTGCAGGGAAATTAGTAATCAGCCCCAGCATTTT,CASSDSPCREISNQPQHF,NA,NA,TRBJ1-5,TRBV6-4
TGCGCCAGCAGCTTAGGACTAGCGGGTCGTGATACGCAGTATTTT,CASSLGLAGRDTQYF,TRBD2,NA,TRBJ2-3,TRBV5-1
TGTGCCAGCAGCGGAATTGGCGGAAACACCATATATTTT,CASSGIGGNTIYF,NA,NA,TRBJ1-3,TRBV7-9
TGTGCCAGCAGCTTGGGACAGGGGGGAGATACGCAGTATTTT,CASSLGQGGDTQYF,TRBD1,NA,TRBJ2-3,TRBV5-4
TGTGCCAGCTCACCACCGAGTGCGGAGAACACTGAAGCTTTCTTT,CASSPPSAENTEAFF,NA,NA,TRBJ1-1,TRBV18
TGTGCCACCAGCAGAGGGGCGGGAGGGCCCTATGAGCAGTTCTTC,CATSRGAGGPYEQFF,TRBD2,NA,TRBJ2-1,TRBV15